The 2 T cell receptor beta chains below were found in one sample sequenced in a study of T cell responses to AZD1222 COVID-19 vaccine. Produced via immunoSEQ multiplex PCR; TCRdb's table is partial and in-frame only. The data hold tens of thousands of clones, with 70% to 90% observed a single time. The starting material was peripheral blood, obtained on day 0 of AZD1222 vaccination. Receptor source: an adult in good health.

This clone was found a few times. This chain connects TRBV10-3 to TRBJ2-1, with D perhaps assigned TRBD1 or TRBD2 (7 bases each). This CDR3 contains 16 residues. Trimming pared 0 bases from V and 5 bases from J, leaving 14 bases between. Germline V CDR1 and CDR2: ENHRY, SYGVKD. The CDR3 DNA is TGTGCCATCAGTGAGTCGGGCAGGGGGGGAAACAATGAGCAGTTCTTC. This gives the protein CAISESGRGGNNEQFF.

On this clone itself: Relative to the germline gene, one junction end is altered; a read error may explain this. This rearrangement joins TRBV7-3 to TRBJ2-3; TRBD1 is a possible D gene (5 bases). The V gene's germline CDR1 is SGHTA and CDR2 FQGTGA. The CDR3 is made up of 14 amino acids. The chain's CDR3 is CASSGAPLCSSCDF. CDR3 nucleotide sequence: TGTGCCAGCAGTGGGGCCCCTCTATGCTCCTCTTGCGATTTT.